This TCR beta chain was identified during a study of identical twins. Whole-study findings and limits: Low generation-probability sequences were in excess among twin-shared out-of-frame alpha sequences.

A universal primer site was incorporated via template switching, and the cDNA contained unique molecular identifiers. TCRdb re-derived calls from the 5' RACE reads in MiXCR, one entry per CDR3 protein. The sample yields some 330,000 distinct CDR3 sequences, 7% to 9.5% seen once. Details on this clonotype: Its antigen is currently unknown.

V lost 0 bases and J lost 4, with 4 bases in between. The CDR3 has 13 amino acids. Germline V lookup: CDR1 LNHNV, CDR2 YYDKDF (reference sequence). The J gene is TRBJ1-3, the V gene TRBV15; D is undetermined. The sample was naive T cells sorted from blood. The TCR was taken from a woman in her 50s in good health. The CDR3 sequence is CATSRDFGNTIYF. Here the CDR3 DNA reads TGTGCCACCAGCAGAGATTTCGGAAACACCATATATTTT.